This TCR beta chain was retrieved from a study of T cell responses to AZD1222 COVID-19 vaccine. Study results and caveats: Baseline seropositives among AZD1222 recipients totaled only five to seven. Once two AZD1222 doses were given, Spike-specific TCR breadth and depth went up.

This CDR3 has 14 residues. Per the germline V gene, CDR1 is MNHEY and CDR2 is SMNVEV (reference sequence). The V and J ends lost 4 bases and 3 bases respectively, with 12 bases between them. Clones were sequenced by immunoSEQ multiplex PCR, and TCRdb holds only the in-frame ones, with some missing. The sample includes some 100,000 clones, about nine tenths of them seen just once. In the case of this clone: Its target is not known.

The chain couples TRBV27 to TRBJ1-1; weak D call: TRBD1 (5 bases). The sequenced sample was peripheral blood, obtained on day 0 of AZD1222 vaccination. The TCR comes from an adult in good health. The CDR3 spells CASSSYSRDTEAFF. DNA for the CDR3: TGTGCCAGCAGTTCATACAGCAGGGACACTGAAGCTTTCTTT.